The source of this TCR beta chain is a study of T cell responses to AZD1222 COVID-19 vaccine. General study findings and limits: The donor group comprised mostly white British people and more females; the analysis possibly underestimated clonal diversity.

Assay used: immunoSEQ multiplex PCR; TCRdb lists only in-frame clones, some missing. The table lists under 80,000 clones, nearly 90% of them singletons, with around 1.2% in the top ten. On this clone itself: Its target is unknown.

The V gene's germline CDR1 is SGHRS and CDR2 YFSETQ. V gave up 5 bases and J gave up 5 bases; unmatched junction bases: 6. CDR3 length equals 14 residues. This specimen was peripheral blood, taken 28 days after the second AZD1222 dose. The rearrangement uses TRBV5-1 and TRBJ2-5, with 10 bases identical to TRBD2. This TCR was recovered from an adult who received the AZD1222 COVID-19 vaccine. This CDR3 reads CASRSGRVAETQYF. CDR3 nucleotide sequence: TGCGCCAGCAGAAGCGGGAGGGTTGCGGAGACCCAGTACTTC.